This T cell receptor beta chain is drawn from a study of post-analysis software for immune sequencing data. Study in general: Patients with relapsing-remitting, secondary progressive and progressive-relapsing multiple sclerosis courses were all represented.

Study-level points and caveats: Versus controls, multiple sclerosis patients showed significantly lower diversity (normalized Chao1). A handful of TRBV segments were significantly more frequent in patients than in controls. TRBV5-6, TRBV5-1 and TRBV20-1 were among these segments.

The TCR beta cDNA libraries carried unique molecular identifiers. T cells numbering about 0.85 to 10 million gave rise to some 500,000 cDNA molecules. MiXCR, applied by TCRdb to the PCR reads, yields one record per CDR3 protein. The table records approximately 770,000 distinct CDR3 sequences, 40% to 55% of them present only once. Germline CDR1 is MDHEN and CDR2 is SYDVKM. The CDR3 sequence is 14 residues long. The V gene end was trimmed by 5 bases and the J gene end by 3 bases; junction bases not matched to a gene: 3. A word on this clonotype: Antigen specificity is unknown.

The sequenced material came from blood. The J gene is TRBJ1-4, the V gene TRBV28, with 7 positions matching TRBD1. The TCR sequence derives from a girl between 5 and 17 years old with multiple sclerosis. The CDR3 DNA reads as TGTGCCAGCAGTCTCCAGGGGGCTAATGAAAAACTGTTTTTT. It yields the protein CASSLQGANEKLFF.